This T cell receptor (beta chain) is drawn from a study of T-cell memory formation after mild COVID-19. Study as a whole: Clusters were largely donor specific.

Notes on the study in general: Pre-infection memory showed some responding clones, and this suggested that cross-reactive memory joined.

One entry per CDR3 protein, called by TCRdb with MiXCR from the 5' RACE reads. The sample yields about 250,000 distinct CDR3 sequences, 18% seen once. This CDR3 is 12 amino acids long. V was shortened by 5 bases and J by 7 bases, with 12 bases between the two germline ends. Germline V gives CDR1 MNHEY, CDR2 SVGEGT. As concerns this clonotype: The antigen is not known.

This TCR was recovered from a young man who had mild COVID-19 (a few samples of this study predate the infection). Cell type and time point are not known. The material sequenced was PBMCs or a T cell subset sorted from them (not recorded which). The chain carries TRBV6-2 or TRBV6-3 and TRBJ2-7; TRBD1 might be the D (6 bases). The CDR3 coding sequence is TGTGCCAGCAGTGATAGACAGGCGGAGCAGTACTTC. As protein: CASSDRQAEQYF.